One sample yielded the 30 T cell receptor beta chains listed below, sequenced in a study of CD4+ T cells in melanoma. TCRdb's table, derived via immunoSEQ multiplex PCR, lists solely in-frame clones and lacks some. The profile shows 20,000 or so clones, about 85% of them singletons. Sample: cells from a culture (not recorded whether cultured in vitro). The receptors shown here come from a human donor with melanoma.

On this clone: The junction shows a germline mismatch at one end, possibly a read error. This chain uses TRBV11-2 with TRBJ1-5; D is undetermined. This CDR3 has 14 amino acids. In germline, CDR1 is SGHAT, CDR2 FQNNGV. The CDR3 DNA sequence: TGTGCCAGCAGCCTAGAGGGTTCGGGTCAGCCCCAGCATTTT. As protein: CASSLEGSGQPQHF. The full variable domain, completed using reference TRBV11-2 and TRBJ1-5, is EAGVAQSPRYKIIEKRQSVAFWCNPISGHATLYWYQQILGQGPKLLIQFQNNGVVDDSQLPKDRFSAERLKGVDSTLKIQPAKLEDSAVYLCASSLEGSGQPQHFGDGTRLSIL.

The chain recombines TRBV18 with TRBJ1-1; D not certain. This CDR3 comprises 14 residues. Trimming stripped 4 bases from V and 3 bases from J, with 12 bases between. Germline values: CDR1 KGHSH, CDR2 LQKENI. CDR3 amino acids: CASSQGTRDTEAFF. As DNA, the CDR3 is TGTGCCAGCTCACAGGGAACCCGCGACACTGAAGCTTTCTTT.

V usage is TRBV29-1 and J usage is TRBJ2-1; 8 bases line up with TRBD2. CDR1 and CDR2 (germline): SQVTM, ANQGSEA. J lost 15 bases, V lost 6 bases, and 16 bases had no gene match. This CDR3 is built from 13 residues. DNA for the CDR3: TGCAGCGTCGCTCTTGGACTAGCCGGGGGTCGGTTCTTC. This encodes CSVALGLAGGRFF.

The chain is built from TRBV14 and TRBJ2-7; possibly TRBD2 for D (6 bases). The CDR3 loop spans 16 amino acids. V lost 5 bases and J lost 1, with 18 bases in between. CDR1 is SGHDN and CDR2 is FVKESK in the germline V gene. The CDR3 loop is CASSFMPGTESYEQYF. In DNA, the CDR3 is TGTGCCAGCAGCTTCATGCCCGGGACTGAGTCCTACGAGCAGTACTTC.

This chain links TRBV5-6 with TRBJ1-4; D is ambiguous. CDR3 length: 17 amino acids. Per germline, CDR1 SGHDT and CDR2 YYEEEE. Trimming stripped 1 base from V and 6 bases from J, with 19 bases between. The CDR3 DNA is TGTGCCAGCAGCTTGCACCACACGGGATGGTCGTATGAAAAACTGTTTTTT. This gives the protein CASSLHHTGWSYEKLFF.

The gene calls are TRBV5-1 and TRBJ2-4, with D unresolved. Germline V gene sequence: CDR1 SGHRS, CDR2 YFSETQ. Trimming removed 4 bases from V and 2 bases from J, with 16 bases in between. The CDR3 is 16 amino acids. The CDR3, as DNA: TGCGCCAGCAGCCCTGGCCACAGCCCTACCAAAAACATTCAGTACTTC. This translates into CASSPGHSPTKNIQYF.

The rearrangement joins TRBV18 to TRBJ1-1; D gene unclear. The V gene's germline CDR1 is KGHSH and CDR2 LQKENI. The CDR3 has 14 residues. Deletions cut 2 bases from V and 5 bases from J, with 12 bases between. The CDR3 DNA follows: TGTGCCAGCTCACCAGGCAGGCAGGCAACTGAAGCTTTCTTT. Translated, it gives CASSPGRQATEAFF.

The chain is built from TRBV6-1 and TRBJ1-4; D is perhaps TRBD1 (6 bases). Per the germline V gene, CDR1 is MNHNS and CDR2 is SASEGT. The germline V and J ends were trimmed by 4 bases and 6 bases, with 15 bases remaining between them. This CDR3 has 15 amino acids. The CDR3: CASSGQAFGDEKLFF. CDR3 DNA: TGTGCCAGCAGTGGACAGGCATTCGGGGATGAAAAACTGTTTTTT.

Worth noting for this clone: A read error may produce the germline difference seen at one junction end. The chain links TRBV6-1 to TRBJ2-7; 8 positions match TRBD1. The germline gives CDR1 MNHNS, CDR2 SASEGT. This CDR3 is built from 13 residues. The CDR3 DNA sequence: TGTGCCAGCAGCACAGGGGGTTCCTTCGAGCAGTACTTC. Translation gives CASSTGGSFEQYF.

The chain recombines TRBV2 with TRBJ1-5, with D hard to call. The germline CDR1 and CDR2 sequences are SNHLY and FYNNEI. V dropped 7 bases and J dropped 3 bases, with 13 bases sitting between them. The CDR3 contains 14 residues. The CDR3 spells CASTADRFNQPQHF. CDR3 coding DNA: TGTGCCAGCACGGCGGACCGGTTCAATCAGCCCCAGCATTTT. The variable domain in full, completed from reference TRBV2 and TRBJ1-5, reads EPEVTQTPSHQVTQMGQEVILRCVPISNHLYFYWYRQILGQKVEFLVSFYNNEISEKSEIFDDQFSVERPDGSNFTLKIRSTKLEDSAMYFCASTADRFNQPQHFGDGTRLSIL.

The V call is TRBV7-9, the J call TRBJ2-1, with D possibly being TRBD1 (5 bases). Trimming pared 4 bases from V and 6 bases from J, leaving 13 bases between. The CDR3 is 14 residues long. From germline, CDR1 is SEHNR and CDR2 FQNEAQ (reference sequence). The CDR3 DNA sequence: TGTGCCAGCAGCTCCTCGGACACCATCAATGAGCAGTTCTTC. Translated: CASSSSDTINEQFF.

The rearrangement joins TRBV6-5 to TRBJ2-6; no definite D call. Germline loops: CDR1 MNHEY, CDR2 SVGAGI. V was pared by 2 bases and J by 0 bases, with 8 bases between. The CDR3 is 16 residues long. The CDR3 region has the DNA TGTGCCAGCAGTTACACGTCGAGCTCTGGGGCCAACGTCCTGACTTTC. Its translation is CASSYTSSSGANVLTF.

The V call is TRBV6-5, the J call TRBJ1-2, with 8 bases fitting TRBD1. V lost 6 bases and J lost 3; bases outside the gene matches: 3. CDR1 and CDR2 from the germline V gene are MNHEY and SVGAGI. This CDR3 region has 13 residues. The CDR3 here is CASRPGGDYGYTF. CDR3 nucleotide sequence: TGTGCCAGCAGGCCAGGGGGCGACTATGGCTACACCTTC.

By share, this clone counts as medium-sized (0.01 to 0.1%). The chain has TRBV2 and TRBJ2-3, with 8 positions matching TRBD2. This CDR3 has 13 residues. J was trimmed by 3 bases and V by 8 bases; bases with no gene match: 4. Germline V gene sequence: CDR1 SNHLY, CDR2 FYNNEI. The CDR3 loop is CASGTRVTDTQYF. In DNA, the CDR3 is TGTGCCAGCGGGACTAGAGTAACAGATACGCAGTATTTT. The full variable domain, its missing parts supplied by reference TRBV2 and TRBJ2-3, is EPEVTQTPSHQVTQMGQEVILRCVPISNHLYFYWYRQILGQKVEFLVSFYNNEISEKSEIFDDQFSVERPDGSNFTLKIRSTKLEDSAMYFCASGTRVTDTQYFGPGTRLTVL.

This chain joins TRBV6-1 and TRBJ1-5, with D perhaps TRBD1 (6 bases). The ends were cut back, 1 base at V and 6 bases at J, with 28 bases in the middle. This CDR3 is built from 20 residues. Germline-derived CDR1 and CDR2 are MNHNS and SASEGT. The CDR3: CASSEGRDTKKEISGQPQHF. CDR3 nucleotide sequence: TGTGCCAGCAGTGAAGGCCGGGACACCAAGAAGGAGATCAGTGGTCAGCCCCAGCATTTT.

This clone has more than one count but fewer than ten. V gene TRBV2 combines with J gene TRBJ1-5; possible D gene TRBD1, 6 bases. The germline CDR1 and CDR2 sequences are SNHLY and FYNNEI. V lost 5 bases, J lost 11 bases, and 16 bases lay in between. This CDR3 is built from 13 residues. CDR3 DNA sequence: TGTGCCAGCAGTAAAACAGGGCCGGAGTCCCAGCATTTT. Translation gives CASSKTGPESQHF.

This clone has a handful of counts. The chain has TRBV4-1 and TRBJ2-3; D is possibly TRBD2 (5 bases). This CDR3 spans 17 amino acids. Per the germline V gene, CDR1 is MGHRA and CDR2 is YSYEKL. Trimming pared 1 base from V and 2 bases from J, leaving 16 bases between. CDR3 sequence: CASSQGMTRRVTDTQYF. For the CDR3, the DNA is TGCGCCAGCAGCCAAGGAATGACCCGGCGGGTCACAGATACGCAGTATTTT.

The chain is built from TRBV2 and TRBJ1-4, with a tentative D call TRBD1 (5 bases). Per the germline V gene, CDR1 is SNHLY and CDR2 is FYNNEI. CDR3 length: 13 residues. Trimming took 8 bases from V and 8 from J, leaving 15 bases between them. CDR3 nucleotide sequence: TGTGCCAGCGGGATCAGCCGGGGGGAAAAACTGTTTTTT. Its protein product is CASGISRGEKLFF. The full variable domain, in which reference TRBV2 and TRBJ1-4 provide the parts outside the CDR3, is EPEVTQTPSHQVTQMGQEVILRCVPISNHLYFYWYRQILGQKVEFLVSFYNNEISEKSEIFDDQFSVERPDGSNFTLKIRSTKLEDSAMYFCASGISRGEKLFFGSGTQLSVL.

The rearrangement joins TRBV7-9 to TRBJ2-2; the D gene is possibly TRBD2 (7 bases). The V and J ends lost 7 bases and 2 bases respectively, with 14 bases between them. In germline, CDR1 is SEHNR, CDR2 FQNEAQ (reference sequence). CDR3 size: 15 residues. CDR3 protein: CASNHRGGNTGELFF. For the CDR3, the DNA is TGTGCCAGCAACCACCGCGGGGGCAACACCGGGGAGCTGTTTTTT.

The chain recombines TRBV7-9 with TRBJ2-3, with 8 bases fitting TRBD2. Unmatched junction bases numbered 8, after V lost 5 bases and J lost 4 bases. CDR1 and CDR2 (germline): SEHNR, FQNEAQ (reference sequence). This CDR3 has 15 residues. DNA for the CDR3: TGTGCCAGCAGCGCCCGACTAGCGAAGGCAGATACGCAGTATTTT. Its protein product is CASSARLAKADTQYF.

This chain connects TRBV11-2 to TRBJ1-1; 9 bases are a match to TRBD1. Germline V gene lookup returns CDR1 SGHAT and CDR2 FQNNGV. V shed 6 bases and J 5 bases; nucleotides not matched to a gene: 13. The CDR3 covers 16 residues. For the CDR3, the DNA is TGTGCCAGCAGAGACCGGGTACAGGGGGCTCGGACTGAAGCTTTCTTT. Translation: CASRDRVQGARTEAFF. Complete variable domain (other parts from reference TRBV11-2 and TRBJ1-1): EAGVAQSPRYKIIEKRQSVAFWCNPISGHATLYWYQQILGQGPKLLIQFQNNGVVDDSQLPKDRFSAERLKGVDSTLKIQPAKLEDSAVYLCASRDRVQGARTEAFFGQGTRLTVV.

The rearrangement joins TRBV9 to TRBJ1-2, with unresolved D. The CDR3 runs to 15 residues. The germline V gene encodes CDR1 SGDLS and CDR2 YYNGEE. V lost 2 bases to trimming and J lost 0 bases, with 11 bases between them. The CDR3 sequence: CASSVGRVANYGYTF. The CDR3 DNA is TGTGCCAGCAGCGTGGGAAGGGTCGCTAACTATGGCTACACCTTC.

The V and J genes are TRBV5-4 and TRBJ1-6; D may be TRBD1 (6 bases). This CDR3 contains 14 residues. The ends were cut back, 4 bases at V and 9 bases at J, with 14 bases in the middle. The germline CDR1 and CDR2 sequences are SGHNT and YYREEE (reference sequence). CDR3 bases: TGTGCCAGCAGCCGCGACAGGTCGGGTTCACCCCTCCACTTT. Its protein is CASSRDRSGSPLHF. The variable domain in full, with the rest retrieved from reference TRBV5-4 and TRBJ1-6, is ETGVTQSPTHLIKTRGQQVTLRCSSQSGHNTVSWYQQALGQGPQFIFQYYREEENGRGNFPPRFSGLQFPNYSSELNVNALELDDSALYLCASSRDRSGSPLHFGNGTRLTVT.

This chain links TRBV27 with TRBJ2-1, with 8 bases that match TRBD2. J lost 4 bases, V lost 9 bases, and 11 bases had no gene match. Looked up from germline, CDR1 is MNHEY and CDR2 is SMNVEV (reference sequence). This CDR3 contains 15 residues. CDR3 sequence: CASLDLGGGYNEQFF. CDR3 coding DNA: TGTGCCAGTCTCGACCTGGGCGGGGGGTACAATGAGCAGTTCTTC.

The V and J genes are TRBV19 and TRBJ1-2; D gene unclear. The CDR3 sequence is 13 residues long. Germline V gene sequence: CDR1 LNHDA, CDR2 SQIVND (reference sequence). V was clipped by 5 bases and J by 10 bases, with 17 bases between them. CDR3 DNA: TGTGCCAGTAGTCGCGAGTCAGGCAGGATCTACACCTTC. This codes for CASSRESGRIYTF.

This clone was counted a single time. The gene calls are TRBV30 and TRBJ2-7; D possibly uses TRBD1 or TRBD2 (6 bases each). This CDR3 comprises 16 residues. V gave up 0 bases and J gave up 5 bases, with 20 bases separating them. CDR1 is GTSNPN and CDR2 is SVGIG in the germline V gene (reference sequence). The CDR3, as DNA: TGTGCCTGGAGTGTACGGGGGCGCCAGCCGTTTGACGAGCAGTACTTC. It encodes CAWSVRGRQPFDEQYF.

V gene TRBV7-9 combines with J gene TRBJ2-1, with D unresolved. Deletions cut 5 bases from V and 2 bases from J, with 16 bases between. CDR1 SEHNR and CDR2 FQNEAQ come from the germline V gene (reference sequence). CDR3 length: 16 amino acids. The CDR3 region is CASSPLSGATYNEQFF. The DNA for the CDR3 is TGTGCCAGCAGCCCCTTATCGGGTGCGACCTACAATGAGCAGTTCTTC. Supplemented by reference TRBV7-9 and TRBJ2-1, the full variable domain reads DTGVSQNPRHKITKRGQNVTFRCDPISEHNRLYWYRQTLGQGPEFLTYFQNEAQLEKSRLLSDRFSAERPKGSFSTLEIQRTEQGDSAMYLCASSPLSGATYNEQFFGPGTRLTVL.

This chain uses TRBV5-4 with TRBJ2-1; the D gene is possibly TRBD2 (7 bases). In germline, CDR1 is SGHNT, CDR2 YYREEE (reference sequence). The ends were cut back, 4 bases at V and 3 bases at J, with 26 bases in the middle. The CDR3 spans 19 residues. The CDR3 loop is CASSHPGGAGVGGYNEQFF. CDR3 DNA: TGTGCCAGCAGCCACCCTGGGGGGGCGGGAGTGGGGGGCTACAATGAGCAGTTCTTC.

The rearrangement uses TRBV7-3 and TRBJ2-3; D is unresolved. Trimming stripped 3 bases from V and 2 bases from J, with 15 bases between. Germline V gene sequence: CDR1 SGHTA, CDR2 FQGTGA. The CDR3 totals 16 residues. CDR3 nucleotide sequence: TGTGCCAGCAGCTTCCGTCCACCACCGAACACAGATACGCAGTATTTT. As protein: CASSFRPPPNTDTQYF.

The CDR3 nucleotides are TGCGCCAGTCAAGGGGAGGGGAACACTGAAGCTTTCTTT. This translates into CASQGEGNTEAFF. The chain carries TRBV5-1 and TRBJ1-1, with TRBD1 as a possible D gene (5 bases). V lost 8 bases to trimming and J lost 1 base, with 12 bases between them. Germline V lookup: CDR1 SGHRS, CDR2 YFSETQ. CDR3 length: 13 amino acids.